One TCR beta chain is described in this entry. Its cognate antigen is unknown. These data are taken from a study of OX40 agonist ivuxolimab in advanced cancers. On the study more broadly: As their treatment, patients were administered ivuxolimab, an agonistic anti-OX40 (CD134) antibody. Study-wide points: Some patients without response likewise showed low normalized clonal expansion. In the expanded peripheral T cells, antigen specificity was never determined.

The CDR3 length is 13 residues. Germline-derived CDR1 and CDR2 are SGHNT and YENEEA. Trimming pared 1 base from V and 8 bases from J, leaving 9 bases between. The table came from immunoSEQ multiplex PCR; TCRdb's copy has only in-frame clones and leaves some out. The sample records about 41,000 clones, approximately 89% being singletons. The starting material was CD4+ or CD8+ T cells sorted from blood, obtained in a trial of the OX40 agonist ivuxolimab. The rearrangement joins TRBV11-3 to TRBJ1-5; D possibly corresponds to TRBD1 (6 bases). This TCR was recovered from an adult with an advanced solid tumor such as melanoma, head and neck, liver or kidney cancer. The CDR3 DNA reads TGTGCCAGCAGCTTAGGCAGGGGTGAGCCCCAGCATTTT. It translates to CASSLGRGEPQHF.